This record concerns one T cell receptor (beta chain) sequence. Antigen: not known. The data were taken from a study of shared clonotypes between healthy human individuals. Study-wide findings and caveats: Genetic and exposure-history diversity was limited by the small donor number.

Per the study methods: Filtering differed for immunoSEQ, which gave only junction sequences without quality scores. The data were produced by immunoSEQ multiplex PCR, yet TCRdb's version contains in-frame clones alone and is incomplete. V and J calls and clone size follow that table, whereas D and trimming were derived from the DNA. The sample holds around 700,000 clones, roughly 70% seen once. Nashville, Tennessee was home to all donors, who were Caucasian adults. The split of CD4+ cells yielded CD45RA+ naive and CD45RA-negative memory subsets. Germline V gene sequence: CDR1 MGHRA, CDR2 YSYEKL. CDR3 size: 15 residues. Trimming left V 4 bases short and J 5 bases short, with 16 bases between.

The chain has TRBV4-1 and TRBJ2-3, with D unclear. The origin of this receptor is a woman in her twenties or thirties in good health. Sequenced material: memory CD4+ T cells sorted from blood. Subset meaning: CD45RA-negative fraction. This CDR3 is CASSPFVKGRDTQYF. CDR3 DNA sequence: TGCGCCAGCAGCCCCTTTGTAAAGGGAAGAGATACGCAGTATTTT.